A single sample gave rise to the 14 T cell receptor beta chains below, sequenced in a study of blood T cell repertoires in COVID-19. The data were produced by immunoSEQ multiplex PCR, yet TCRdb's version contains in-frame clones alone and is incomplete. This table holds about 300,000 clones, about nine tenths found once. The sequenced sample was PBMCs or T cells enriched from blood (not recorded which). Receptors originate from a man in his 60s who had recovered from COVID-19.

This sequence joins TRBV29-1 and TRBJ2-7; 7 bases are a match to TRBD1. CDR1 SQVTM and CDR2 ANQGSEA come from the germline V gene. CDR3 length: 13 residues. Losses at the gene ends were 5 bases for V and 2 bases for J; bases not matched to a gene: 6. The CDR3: CSVTRDRPYEQYF. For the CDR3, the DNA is TGCAGCGTTACTAGGGACAGACCCTACGAGCAGTACTTC.

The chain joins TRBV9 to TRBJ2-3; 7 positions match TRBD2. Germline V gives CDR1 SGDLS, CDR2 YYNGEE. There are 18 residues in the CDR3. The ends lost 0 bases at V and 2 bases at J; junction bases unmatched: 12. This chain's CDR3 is CASSVAMGLAANTDTQYF. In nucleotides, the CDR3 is TGTGCCAGCAGCGTAGCTATGGGGCTAGCGGCCAACACAGATACGCAGTATTTT.

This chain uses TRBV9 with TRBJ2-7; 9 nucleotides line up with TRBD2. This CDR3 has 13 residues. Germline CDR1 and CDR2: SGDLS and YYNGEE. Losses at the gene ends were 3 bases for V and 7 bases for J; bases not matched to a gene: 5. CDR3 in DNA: TGTGCCAGCAGCGAGGGACTAGCTCGGGAGCAGTACTTC. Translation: CASSEGLAREQYF.

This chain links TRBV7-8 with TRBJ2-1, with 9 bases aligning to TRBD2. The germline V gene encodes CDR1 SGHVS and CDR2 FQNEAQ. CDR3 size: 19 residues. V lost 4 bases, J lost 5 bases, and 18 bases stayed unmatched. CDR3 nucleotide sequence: TGTGCCAGCAGCTATTTAGGGGGGGCACTAGCGGGCCTACACAATGAGCAGTTCTTC. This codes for CASSYLGGALAGLHNEQFF.

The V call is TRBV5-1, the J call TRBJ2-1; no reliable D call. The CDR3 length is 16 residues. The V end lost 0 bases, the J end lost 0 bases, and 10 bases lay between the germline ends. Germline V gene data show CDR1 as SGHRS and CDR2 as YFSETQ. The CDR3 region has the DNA TGCGCCAGCAGCTTGGAGGCGCACAGCTCCTACAATGAGCAGTTCTTC. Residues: CASSLEAHSSYNEQFF.

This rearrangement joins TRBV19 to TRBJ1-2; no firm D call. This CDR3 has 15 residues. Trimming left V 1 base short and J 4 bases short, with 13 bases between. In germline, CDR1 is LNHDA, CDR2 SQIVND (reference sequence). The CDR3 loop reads CASSIVPGDGYGYTF. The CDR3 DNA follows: TGTGCCAGTAGTATAGTACCGGGAGATGGCTATGGCTACACCTTC.

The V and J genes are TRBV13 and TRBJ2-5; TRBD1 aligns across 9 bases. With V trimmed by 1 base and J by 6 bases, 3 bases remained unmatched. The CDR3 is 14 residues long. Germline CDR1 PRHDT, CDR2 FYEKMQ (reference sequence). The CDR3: CASSLAQGAKTQYF. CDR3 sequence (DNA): TGTGCCAGCAGCTTAGCACAGGGGGCAAAGACCCAGTACTTC.

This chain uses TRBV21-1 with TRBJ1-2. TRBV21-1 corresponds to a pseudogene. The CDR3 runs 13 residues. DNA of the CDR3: TGTGCCAGGAGGGGACTGCCCTTCGGACGCTACACCTTC. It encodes CARRGLPFGRYTF.

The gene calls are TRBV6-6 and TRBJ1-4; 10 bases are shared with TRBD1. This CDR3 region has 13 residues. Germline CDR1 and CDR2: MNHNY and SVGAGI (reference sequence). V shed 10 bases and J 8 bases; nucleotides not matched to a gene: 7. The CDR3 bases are TGTGCCACCGACAGGGGGCTTGGGGAAAAACTGTTTTTT. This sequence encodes CATDRGLGEKLFF.

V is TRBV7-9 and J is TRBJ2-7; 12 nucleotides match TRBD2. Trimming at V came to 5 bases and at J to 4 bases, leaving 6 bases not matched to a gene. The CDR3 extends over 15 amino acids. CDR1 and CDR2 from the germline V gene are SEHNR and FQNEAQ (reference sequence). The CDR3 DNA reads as TGTGCCAGCAGCCGACTAGCGGGAGTGGAATACGAGCAGTACTTC. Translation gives CASSRLAGVEYEQYF.

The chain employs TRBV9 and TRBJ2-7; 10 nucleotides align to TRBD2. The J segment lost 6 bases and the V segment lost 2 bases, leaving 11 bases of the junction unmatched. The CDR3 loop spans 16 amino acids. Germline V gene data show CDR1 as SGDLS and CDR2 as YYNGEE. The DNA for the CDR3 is TGTGCCAGCAGCGTTAGCGGGAGGCCAGATATAGGCGAGCAGTACTTC. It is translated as CASSVSGRPDIGEQYF. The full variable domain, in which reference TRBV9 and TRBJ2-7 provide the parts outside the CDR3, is DSGVTQTPKHLITATGQRVTLRCSPRSGDLSVYWYQQSLDQGLQFLIQYYNGEERAKGNILERFSAQQFPDLHSELNLSSLELGDSALYFCASSVSGRPDIGEQYFGPGTRLTVT.

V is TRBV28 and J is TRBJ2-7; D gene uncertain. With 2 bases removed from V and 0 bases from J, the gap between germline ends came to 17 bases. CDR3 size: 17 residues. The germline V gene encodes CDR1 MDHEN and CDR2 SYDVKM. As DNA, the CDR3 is TGTGCCAGCAGTTTAACCCTAAACCACTCAAGCTCCTACGAGCAGTACTTC. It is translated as CASSLTLNHSSSYEQYF.

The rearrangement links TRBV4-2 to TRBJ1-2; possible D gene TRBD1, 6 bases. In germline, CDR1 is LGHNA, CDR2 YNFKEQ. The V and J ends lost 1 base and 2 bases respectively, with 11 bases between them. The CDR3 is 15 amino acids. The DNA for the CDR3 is TGTGCCAGCAGCCAAGTCGGGACAAGGAACTATGGCTACACCTTC. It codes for CASSQVGTRNYGYTF.

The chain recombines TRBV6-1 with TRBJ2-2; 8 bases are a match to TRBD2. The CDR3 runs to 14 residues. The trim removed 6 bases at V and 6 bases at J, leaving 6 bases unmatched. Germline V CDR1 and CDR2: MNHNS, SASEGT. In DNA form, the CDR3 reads TGTGCCAGCAGGTCCATTAGCGGGGCCGGGGAGCTGTTTTTT. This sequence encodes CASRSISGAGELFF.